This is a list of T cell receptor beta chains from one sample in a study of cytomegalovirus exposure and HLA in healthy donors. Repertoires were generated with immunoSEQ multiplex PCR, while TCRdb's copy carries only in-frame clones and drops some. The table lists a few hundred thousand clones, over 65% of them singletons. Material: PBMCs. Source of these receptors: a woman aged 55 to 70 in good health and CMV-seropositive. Each CDR3 is given with its conserved first and last residue. The D gene is left open where the match is weak. Part of the rows lack a size; the others show once, few, many or a class for expanded clones.

DNA: TGTGCCAGCAGCCAAGCCCAACTAGTTCCAGATACGCAGTATTTT
CDR3: CASSQAQLVPDTQYF
J: TRBJ2-3
D: NA
size: NA
V: TRBV4-2

DNA: TGTGCCAGCAGCTTAAATCCTCTCTATGGCTACACCTTC
CDR3: CASSLNPLYGYTF
J: TRBJ1-2
D: NA
size: NA
V: TRBV11-2

DNA: TGTGCCAGCAGCCCACTAGCGGATACGCAGTATTTT
CDR3: CASSPLADTQYF
J: TRBJ2-3
D: TRBD2
size: NA
V: TRBV7-2

DNA: TGTGCTGCGAGCGACAATGAGCAGTTCTTC
CDR3: CAASDNEQFF
J: TRBJ2-1
D: NA
size: NA
V: TRBV30

DNA: TGCGCCAGCAGCCAAGCGGGGGGGTGGCCCGAGCAGTACTTC
CDR3: CASSQAGGWPEQYF
J: TRBJ2-7
D: TRBD2
size: NA
V: TRBV4-1

DNA: TGTGCCAAGGGAGGGGGCTACGAGCAGTACTTC
CDR3: CAKGGGYEQYF
J: TRBJ2-7
D: NA
size: NA
V: TRBV28

DNA: TGTGCCAGCAGTGAAGAACCGGTTTCCTACAATGAGCAGTTCTTC
CDR3: CASSEEPVSYNEQFF
J: TRBJ2-1
D: NA
size: NA
V: TRBV6-1

DNA: TGTGCCAGCAGGTTAGACAGCAACATGAACACTGAAGCTTTCTTT
CDR3: CASRLDSNMNTEAFF
J: TRBJ1-1
D: NA
size: NA
V: TRBV2

DNA: TGCGCCAGCAGTGAAGGCAGGGGAAGCAAGGAGACCCAGTACTTC
CDR3: CASSEGRGSKETQYF
J: TRBJ2-5
D: NA
size: NA
V: TRBV10-1

DNA: TGCGCCAGCAGCCAAGAGGCAGGGGGTGGCACAGATACGCAGTATTTT
CDR3: CASSQEAGGGTDTQYF
J: TRBJ2-3
D: TRBD1
size: few
V: TRBV4-1

DNA: TGTGCCAGCAGCCGACAGGGGGCGAATGGCTACACCTTC
CDR3: CASSRQGANGYTF
J: TRBJ1-2
D: TRBD1
size: NA
V: TRBV6-5

DNA: TGCGCCAGCAGCCTCGGGACTAGCGGGCCCTACGAGCAGTACTTC
CDR3: CASSLGTSGPYEQYF
J: TRBJ2-7
D: TRBD2
size: NA
V: TRBV4-1

DNA: TGTGCCAGCAGCCCAGGACTAGACCAAGAGACCCAGTACTTC
CDR3: CASSPGLDQETQYF
J: TRBJ2-5
D: TRBD2
size: NA
V: TRBV11-2

DNA: TGCGCCAGCAGTGAGTCGAAGGCTAGCGGGAGCTATGAGCAGTTCTTC
CDR3: CASSESKASGSYEQFF
J: TRBJ2-1
D: TRBD2
size: NA
V: TRBV10-1

DNA: TGTGCCAGCAGTCCAGGGGGGTATCAGCCCCAGCATTTT
CDR3: CASSPGGYQPQHF
J: TRBJ1-5
D: TRBD1
size: NA
V: TRBV5-6

DNA: TGTGCCAGCAGTTACCGGGGACAGGGAACTGAAGCTTTCTTT
CDR3: CASSYRGQGTEAFF
J: TRBJ1-1
D: TRBD1
size: NA
V: TRBV6-5

DNA: TGTGCCAGCAGCGTAGGGGCGACAGAACCCACAGATACGCAGTATTTT
CDR3: CASSVGATEPTDTQYF
J: TRBJ2-3
D: NA
size: NA
V: TRBV9

DNA: TGTGCCAGCAGCCAGGGGCTAGCGGGAGTTGGGGGAGAGACCCAGTACTTC
CDR3: CASSQGLAGVGGETQYF
J: TRBJ2-5
D: TRBD2
size: NA
V: TRBV7-6

DNA: TGTGCCAGCAGAGCGGGACAGGCTAATGAAAAACTGTTTTTT
CDR3: CASRAGQANEKLFF
J: TRBJ1-4
D: TRBD1
size: NA
V: TRBV6-5

DNA: TGTGCCAGCAGCCCGGGACAGTACCAAGAGACCCAGTACTTC
CDR3: CASSPGQYQETQYF
J: TRBJ2-5
D: TRBD1
size: NA
V: TRBV7-9

DNA: TGTGCCAGCAGCTTACCCGGACAGGGGGGGGAAAAACTGTTTTTT
CDR3: CASSLPGQGGEKLFF
J: TRBJ1-4
D: TRBD1
size: NA
V: TRBV28

DNA: TGTGCCAGCTCACCTCGGGGACAGGGGAGCTACGAGCAGTACTTC
CDR3: CASSPRGQGSYEQYF
J: TRBJ2-7
D: TRBD1
size: NA
V: TRBV18

DNA: TGCGCCAGCAGCTTGGGCAGGGGAACAGATACGCAGTATTTT
CDR3: CASSLGRGTDTQYF
J: TRBJ2-3
D: NA
size: NA
V: TRBV5-1

DNA: TGTTCCAGCAGGCCATATCAGGGGGTCTTCGATGAGCAGTTCTTC
CDR3: CSSRPYQGVFDEQFF
J: TRBJ2-1
D: TRBD1
size: NA
V: TRBV7-9

DNA: TGTGCCAGCAGCGTAGGAGTGCAGGCTTTGGTAGGCACAGATACGCAGTATTTT
CDR3: CASSVGVQALVGTDTQYF
J: TRBJ2-3
D: NA
size: once
V: TRBV9

DNA: TGTGCCAGCGCAGGGGACAGGCAGGGTGGGACTGAAGCTTTCTTT
CDR3: CASAGDRQGGTEAFF
J: TRBJ1-1
D: TRBD1
size: NA
V: TRBV18

DNA: TGTGCCAGCAGCTATCAGGGCGATTCACCCCTCCACTTT
CDR3: CASSYQGDSPLHF
J: TRBJ1-6
D: NA
size: NA
V: TRBV7-9

DNA: TGCGCCAGCAGCCCCGACTTGAGAGACATTCAGTACTTC
CDR3: CASSPDLRDIQYF
J: TRBJ2-4
D: NA
size: NA
V: TRBV5-1

DNA: TGTGCCAGCAGCGTAGGGGGACTAGAAGGTTACATTCAGTACTTC
CDR3: CASSVGGLEGYIQYF
J: TRBJ2-4
D: TRBD2
size: NA
V: TRBV9

DNA: TGTGCCAGCAGCCTTCGACAGAACACCGGGGAGCTGTTTTTT
CDR3: CASSLRQNTGELFF
J: TRBJ2-2
D: NA
size: NA
V: TRBV7-2

DNA: TGTGCCTGGAGTGTTTATAGTTTTTCCCACAGCCTAGCATCGCCCCGCTACTACGAGCAGTACTTC
CDR3: CAWSVYSFSHSLASPRYYEQYF
J: TRBJ2-7
D: NA
size: NA
V: TRBV30

DNA: TGTGCCAGCAGCGTAACCGAATCGACGGGACTCTCTGGAAACACCATATATTTT
CDR3: CASSVTESTGLSGNTIYF
J: TRBJ1-3
D: NA
size: NA
V: TRBV9

DNA: TGTTCCAGCAGCTTCGCCAGGGGTAGGGGCGCCAATGAGCAGTTCTTC
CDR3: CSSSFARGRGANEQFF
J: TRBJ2-1
D: NA
size: NA
V: TRBV7-9

DNA: TGTGCCAGCTCACCACCGGCCGGAGGGAAGGGAGAGACCCAGTACTTC
CDR3: CASSPPAGGKGETQYF
J: TRBJ2-5
D: NA
size: NA
V: TRBV18

DNA: TGCGCCAGCAGTGAGTCGACAGTGTACAATGAGCAGTTCTTC
CDR3: CASSESTVYNEQFF
J: TRBJ2-1
D: NA
size: NA
V: TRBV10-1

DNA: TGTGCCAGCAGCTCCGACAGGCGTAATGAAAAACTGTTTTTT
CDR3: CASSSDRRNEKLFF
J: TRBJ1-4
D: NA
size: NA
V: TRBV7-9

DNA: TGTGCCAGCAGCTTTGGTGTAGGGGACACTGAAGCTTTCTTT
CDR3: CASSFGVGDTEAFF
J: TRBJ1-1
D: NA
size: NA
V: TRBV7-9

DNA: TGTGCCAGCAGCCCGACCAGGGATTCACCCCTCCACTTT
CDR3: CASSPTRDSPLHF
J: TRBJ1-6
D: NA
size: few
V: TRBV7-2

DNA: TGTGCCAGCCGGGACAACACGAATCAGCCCCAGCATTTT
CDR3: CASRDNTNQPQHF
J: TRBJ1-5
D: NA
size: NA
V: TRBV19

DNA: TGTGCCAGCAGCTTGGGGCAGATAATCATGAACACTGAAGCTTTCTTT
CDR3: CASSLGQIIMNTEAFF
J: TRBJ1-1
D: NA
size: once
V: TRBV5-8